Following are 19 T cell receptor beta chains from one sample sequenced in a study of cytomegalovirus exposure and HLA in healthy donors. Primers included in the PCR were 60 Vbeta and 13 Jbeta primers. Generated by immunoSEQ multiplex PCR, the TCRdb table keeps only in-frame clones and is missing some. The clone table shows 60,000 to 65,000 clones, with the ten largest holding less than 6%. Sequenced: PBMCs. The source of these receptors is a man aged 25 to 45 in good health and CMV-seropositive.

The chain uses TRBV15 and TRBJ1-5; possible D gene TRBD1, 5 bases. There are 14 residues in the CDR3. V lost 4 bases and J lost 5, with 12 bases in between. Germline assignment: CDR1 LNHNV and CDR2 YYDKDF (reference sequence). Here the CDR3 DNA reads TGTGCCACCAGCAAGTGGGGAGGGGATCAGCCCCAGCATTTT. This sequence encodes CATSKWGGDQPQHF.

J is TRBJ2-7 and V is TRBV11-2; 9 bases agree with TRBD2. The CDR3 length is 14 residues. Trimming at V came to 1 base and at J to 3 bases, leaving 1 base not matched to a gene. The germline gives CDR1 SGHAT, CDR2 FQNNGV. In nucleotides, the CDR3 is TGTGCCAGCAGCTTAGGCGGGGGGGTCTACGAGCAGTACTTC. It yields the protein CASSLGGGVYEQYF.

CDR3 nucleotides: TGTGCCAGCACCCCTGAGACAGGGATCTCGGAGACCCAGTACTTC. Amino acids: CASTPETGISETQYF. The J gene is TRBJ2-5, the V gene TRBV28; 7 bases fit TRBD1. This CDR3 is built from 15 residues. Trimming took 7 bases from V and 5 from J; bases not matched to a gene: 13. Germline CDR1 is MDHEN and CDR2 is SYDVKM.

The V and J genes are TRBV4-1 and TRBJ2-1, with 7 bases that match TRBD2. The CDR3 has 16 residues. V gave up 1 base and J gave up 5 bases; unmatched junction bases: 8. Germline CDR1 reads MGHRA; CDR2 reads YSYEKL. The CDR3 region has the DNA TGCGCCAGCAGCCAAGCCCTAGCGGAGACCGACAATGAGCAGTTCTTC. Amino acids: CASSQALAETDNEQFF.

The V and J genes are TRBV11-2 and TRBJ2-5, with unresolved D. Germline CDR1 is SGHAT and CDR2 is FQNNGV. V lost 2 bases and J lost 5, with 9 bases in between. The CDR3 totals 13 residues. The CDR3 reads CASSLNFRETQYF. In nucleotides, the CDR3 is TGTGCCAGCAGCTTAAACTTCCGGGAGACCCAGTACTTC.

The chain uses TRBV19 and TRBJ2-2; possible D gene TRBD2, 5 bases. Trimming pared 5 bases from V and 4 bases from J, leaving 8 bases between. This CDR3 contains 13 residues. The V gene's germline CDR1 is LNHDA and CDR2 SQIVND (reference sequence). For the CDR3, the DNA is TGTGCCAGTAGTCCGGACTCCACCGGGGAGCTGTTTTTT. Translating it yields CASSPDSTGELFF.

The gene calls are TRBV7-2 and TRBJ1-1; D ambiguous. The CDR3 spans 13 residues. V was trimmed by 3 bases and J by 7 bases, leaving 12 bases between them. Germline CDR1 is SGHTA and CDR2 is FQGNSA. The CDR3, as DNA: TGTGCCAGCAGCTTTGTGGGCGCCGATGAAGCTTTCTTT. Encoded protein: CASSFVGADEAFF.

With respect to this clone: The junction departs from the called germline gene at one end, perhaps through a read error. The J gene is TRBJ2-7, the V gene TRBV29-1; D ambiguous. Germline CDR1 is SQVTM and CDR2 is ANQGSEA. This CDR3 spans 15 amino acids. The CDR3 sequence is CSFESRHSSSYEQYF. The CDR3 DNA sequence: TGCAGCTTTGAATCCCGCCATTCGAGCTCCTACGAGCAGTACTTC.

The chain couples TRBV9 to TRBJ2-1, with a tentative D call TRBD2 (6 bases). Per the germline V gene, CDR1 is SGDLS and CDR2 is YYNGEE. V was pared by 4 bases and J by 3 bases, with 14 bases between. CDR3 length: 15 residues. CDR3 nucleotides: TGTGCCAGCAGCACTCGGGACTCGAGCTACAATGAGCAGTTCTTC. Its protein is CASSTRDSSYNEQFF. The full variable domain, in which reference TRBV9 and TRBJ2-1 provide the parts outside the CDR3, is DSGVTQTPKHLITATGQRVTLRCSPRSGDLSVYWYQQSLDQGLQFLIQYYNGEERAKGNILERFSAQQFPDLHSELNLSSLELGDSALYFCASSTRDSSYNEQFFGPGTRLTVL.

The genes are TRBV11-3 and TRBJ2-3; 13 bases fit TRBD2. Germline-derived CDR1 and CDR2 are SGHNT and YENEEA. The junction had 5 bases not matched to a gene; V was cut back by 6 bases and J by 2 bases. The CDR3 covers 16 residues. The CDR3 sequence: CASRPGTSGTTDTQYF. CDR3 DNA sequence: TGTGCCAGCAGACCTGGGACTAGCGGGACCACAGATACGCAGTATTTT.

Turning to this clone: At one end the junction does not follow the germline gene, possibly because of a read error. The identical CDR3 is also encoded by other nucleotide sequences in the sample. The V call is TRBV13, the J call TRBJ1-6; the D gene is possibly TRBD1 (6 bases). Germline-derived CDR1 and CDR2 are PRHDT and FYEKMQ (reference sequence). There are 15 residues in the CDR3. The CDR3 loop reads CASSMGTNYNSPLHF. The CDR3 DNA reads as TGTGCCAGCAGCATGGGGACAAACTATAATTCACCCCTACACTTT.

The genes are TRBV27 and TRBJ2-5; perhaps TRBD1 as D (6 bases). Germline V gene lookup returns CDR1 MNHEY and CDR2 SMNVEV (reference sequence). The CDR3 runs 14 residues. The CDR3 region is CVTGPRHHQETQYF. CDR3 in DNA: TGTGTGACAGGACCGCGACACCACCAAGAGACCCAGTACTTC.

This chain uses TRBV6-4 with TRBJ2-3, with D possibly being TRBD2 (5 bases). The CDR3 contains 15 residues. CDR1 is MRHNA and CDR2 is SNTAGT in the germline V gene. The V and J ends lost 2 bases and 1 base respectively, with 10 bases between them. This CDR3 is CASSDGSVGTDTQYF. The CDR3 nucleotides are TGTGCCAGCAGTGACGGGAGCGTTGGCACAGATACGCAGTATTTT.

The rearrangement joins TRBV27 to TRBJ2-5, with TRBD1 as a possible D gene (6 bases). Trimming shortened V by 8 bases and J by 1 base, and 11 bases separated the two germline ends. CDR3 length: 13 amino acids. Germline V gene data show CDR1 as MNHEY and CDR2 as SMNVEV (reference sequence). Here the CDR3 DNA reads TGTGCCAGCCGCAGGGGATTCCAAGAGACCCAGTACTTC. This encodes CASRRGFQETQYF.

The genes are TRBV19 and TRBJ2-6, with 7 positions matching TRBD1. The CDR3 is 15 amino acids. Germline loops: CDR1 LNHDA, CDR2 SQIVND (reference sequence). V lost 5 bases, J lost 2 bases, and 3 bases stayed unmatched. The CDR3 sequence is CASSSGQPGANVLTF. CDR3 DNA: TGTGCCAGTAGTTCGGGACAGCCTGGGGCCAACGTCCTGACTTTC.

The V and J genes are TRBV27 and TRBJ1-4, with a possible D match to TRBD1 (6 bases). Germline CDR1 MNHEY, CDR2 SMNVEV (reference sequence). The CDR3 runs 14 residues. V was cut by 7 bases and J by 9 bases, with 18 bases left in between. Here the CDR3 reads CASTGGASPKKLFF. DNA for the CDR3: TGTGCCAGCACGGGGGGGGCATCTCCAAAAAAACTGTTTTTT.

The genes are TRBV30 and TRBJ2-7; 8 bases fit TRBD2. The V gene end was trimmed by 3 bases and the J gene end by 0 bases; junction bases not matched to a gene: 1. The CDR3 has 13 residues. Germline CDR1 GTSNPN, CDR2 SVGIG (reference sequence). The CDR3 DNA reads TGTGCCTGGAGAGCGGGAGCCTCCTACGAGCAGTACTTC. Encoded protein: CAWRAGASYEQYF.

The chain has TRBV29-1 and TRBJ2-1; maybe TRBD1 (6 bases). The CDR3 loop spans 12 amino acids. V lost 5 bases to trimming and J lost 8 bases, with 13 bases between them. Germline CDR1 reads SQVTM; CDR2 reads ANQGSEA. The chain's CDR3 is CSVLQGIDEQFF. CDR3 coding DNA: TGCAGCGTTTTACAGGGTATCGATGAGCAGTTCTTC.

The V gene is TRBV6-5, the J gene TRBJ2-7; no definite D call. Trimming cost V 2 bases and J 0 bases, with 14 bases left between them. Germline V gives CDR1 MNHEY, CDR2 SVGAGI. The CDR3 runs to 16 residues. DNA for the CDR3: TGTGCCAGCAGTTACGGTCAGGTCGGATCCTCCTACGAGCAGTACTTC. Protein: CASSYGQVGSSYEQYF.